This entry concerns a single TCR beta chain. As yet, its antigen is unknown. These data belong to a study of molecular identifiers for immune sequencing clone quantification. Overall study: Split five ways in replicates, RNA from approximately 20,000 or 98,000 naive CD8 cells had four portions sequenced. Findings of the study overall: Underestimated sizes of highly expanded clones could result from identical TCR molecules that share a barcode.

Previously described methods with listed TCR primers produced the bulk TCR libraries. Via MiXCR, TCRdb re-called the PCR reads, giving one row per CDR3 protein. The repertoire holds around 460,000 distinct CDR3 sequences, with about 25% as singletons. Looked up from germline, CDR1 is DFQATT and CDR2 is SNEGSKA (reference sequence). This CDR3 has 13 amino acids. V was clipped by 5 bases and J by 3 bases; unmatched bases: 4. Naive CD8 T cells were sorted as CD8+CD4-CCR7+CD45RA+. The genes are TRBV20-1 and TRBJ2-7, with 10 bases lining up with TRBD2. The sequencing input was naive CD8+ T cells from blood, with Jurkat cell RNA spiked in. Subset defined: FACS-sorted CD8+CD4-CCR7+CD45RA+ naive T cells. This TCR came from a human donor in good health. Some libraries in this study had Jurkat cell RNA spiked in. CDR3 sequence (DNA): TGCAGTGCTCGGGGGACTAGCGACTACGAGCAGTACTTC. Amino acids: CSARGTSDYEQYF.